This T cell receptor beta chain stems from a study of T cells in Graves' hyperthyroidism and ophthalmopathy. Study results and limitations: Among thyroid clonotypes expanded above 0.001, most also appeared in blood. Ophthalmopathy cases were set apart from stable hyperthyroidism by a 13 V-J model.

The investigators amplified TCR beta CDR3 regions from RNA transcripts. The HTBI primer set drove a first-round RT-PCR of the TCR CDR3. TCRdb passed the multiplex PCR reads through MiXCR, listing each CDR3 protein once. This table holds about 400,000 distinct CDR3 sequences, about 15% found once. Points on this clonotype: Its matching antigen is unknown. A read error may be the cause here, since a much bigger clone is one base away.

Orbital computed tomography, thyroid ultrasound, serum thyroxine and TRAb, and clinical symptoms together informed the diagnoses. This CDR3 region has 15 residues. V lost 1 base to trimming and J lost 9 bases; unmatched junction nucleotides: 7. The receptor comes from a woman aged 18-29 years with Graves' hyperthyroidism that later progressed to Graves' ophthalmopathy. Material for sequencing was blood. This chain joins TRBV12-3 or TRBV12-4 and TRBJ2-2; TRBD1 matches 8 bases. In DNA form, the CDR3 reads TGTGCCAGCAGTTTAGGTCAGGGGGCTATACGGGAGCTGTTTTTT. Translated, it gives CASSLGQGAIRELFF.